Listed here is a single TCR beta chain. CDR3 length equals 14 residues. Germline V gene lookup returns CDR1 MNHEY and CDR2 SVGEGT. Deletions cut 6 bases from V and 1 base from J, with 10 bases between. This entry belongs to a study of blood T cell repertoires in COVID-19. Across the whole study: Acute and convalescent COVID-19 samples came from the United States, Italy and Spain. PBMCs, B-cell-depleted T cells, or T cells were the source of the cDNA or gDNA that made up the material.

In the source study's methods: Amplifying reference gene primers gave estimates of nucleated cell counts. Profiled with immunoSEQ multiplex PCR; TCRdb holds only in-frame clones, not every one. V and J calls and clone size are given by that table; D and trimming were obtained from the DNA. The table lists roughly 200,000 clones, around nine tenths of them singletons. Sample: peripheral blood. This receptor was taken from a man over 45 with acute or convalescent COVID-19. The chain couples TRBV6-2 or TRBV6-3 to TRBJ1-5; the D gene is possibly TRBD1 (5 bases). CDR3 bases: TGTGCCAGCAGCTGGACACGGAGCAATCAGCCCCAGCATTTT. This translates into CASSWTRSNQPQHF.